The present T cell receptor beta chain was sequenced within a study of CD8 T cells in ankylosing spondylitis. Findings of the study overall: Relatively scarce in peripheral blood, disease-linked clones were CD8+. There was a TCR beta motif, made of 7 to 9 highly homologous variants, that appeared characteristic of ankylosing spondylitis blood.

Germline CDR1 and CDR2: MNHNS and SASEGT. The CDR3 covers 14 residues. V lost 6 bases, J lost 4 bases, and 6 bases stayed unmatched. On this clonotype itself: Its antigen is as yet unknown.

Quantitative 5'-RACE with molecular barcodes was used to make the TCR beta libraries. One entry per CDR3 protein, called by TCRdb with MiXCR from the 5' RACE reads. The table has some 700,000 distinct CDR3 sequences, around 20% seen once. The chain recombines TRBV6-1 with TRBJ1-1; 9 bases are a match to TRBD1. This receptor was taken from a male donor with ankylosing spondylitis. Sequenced input: blood, either unsorted or a sorted T cell fraction (not recorded which). CDR3 sequence: CASSRGTGFTEAFF. In nucleotides, the CDR3 is TGTGCCAGCAGCCGCGGGACAGGGTTCACTGAAGCTTTCTTT.